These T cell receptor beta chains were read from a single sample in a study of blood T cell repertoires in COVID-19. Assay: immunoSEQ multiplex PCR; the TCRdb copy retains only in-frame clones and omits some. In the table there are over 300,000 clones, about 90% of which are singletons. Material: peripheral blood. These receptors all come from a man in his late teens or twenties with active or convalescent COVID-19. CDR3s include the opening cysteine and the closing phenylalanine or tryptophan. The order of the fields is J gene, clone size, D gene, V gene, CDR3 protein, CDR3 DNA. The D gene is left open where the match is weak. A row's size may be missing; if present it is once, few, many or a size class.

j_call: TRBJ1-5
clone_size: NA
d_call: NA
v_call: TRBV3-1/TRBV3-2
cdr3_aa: CASSQDLGGSPQHF
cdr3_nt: TGTGCCAGCAGCCAAGATTTAGGGGGAAGTCCCCAGCATTTT

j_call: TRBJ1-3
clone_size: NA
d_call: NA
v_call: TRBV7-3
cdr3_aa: CASSLGSSGNTIYF
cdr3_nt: TGTGCCAGCAGCTTGGGCAGTTCAGGAAACACCATATATTTT

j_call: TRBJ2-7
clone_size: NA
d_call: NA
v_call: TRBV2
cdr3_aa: CASSEDGGPYEQYF
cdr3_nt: TGTGCCAGCAGTGAAGACGGGGGGCCCTACGAGCAGTACTTC

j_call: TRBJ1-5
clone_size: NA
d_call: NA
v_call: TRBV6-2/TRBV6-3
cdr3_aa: CASSYWGEQPQHF
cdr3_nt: TGTGCCAGCAGTTACTGGGGAGAGCAGCCCCAGCATTTT

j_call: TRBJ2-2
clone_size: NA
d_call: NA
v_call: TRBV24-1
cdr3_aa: CATSDPNRGGELFF
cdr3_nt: TGTGCCACCAGTGATCCAAACCGCGGCGGGGAGCTGTTTTTT

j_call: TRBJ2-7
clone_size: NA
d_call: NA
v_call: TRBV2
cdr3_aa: CASSADEQYF
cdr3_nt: TGTGCCAGCAGTGCGGACGAGCAGTACTTC

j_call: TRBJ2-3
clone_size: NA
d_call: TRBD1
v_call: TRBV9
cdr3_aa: CASGNSRDSYTDTQYF
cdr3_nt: TGTGCCAGCGGCAATTCCCGGGACAGCTACACAGATACGCAGTATTTT

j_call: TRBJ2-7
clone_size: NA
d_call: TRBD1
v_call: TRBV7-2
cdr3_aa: CASSSSGQGYYEQYF
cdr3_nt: TGTGCCAGCAGCTCCTCTGGACAGGGGTATTACGAGCAGTACTTC

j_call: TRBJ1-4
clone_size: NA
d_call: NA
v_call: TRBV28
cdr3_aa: CASSLWTATNEKLFF
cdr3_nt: TGTGCCAGCAGTTTGTGGACTGCAACTAATGAAAAACTGTTTTTT

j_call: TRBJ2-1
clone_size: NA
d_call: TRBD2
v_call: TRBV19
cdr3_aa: CASSTLTSGVYNEQFF
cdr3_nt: TGTGCCAGTAGTACGTTAACTAGCGGGGTATACAATGAGCAGTTCTTC

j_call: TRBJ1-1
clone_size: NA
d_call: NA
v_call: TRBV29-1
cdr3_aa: CSVVRVNTEAFF
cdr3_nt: TGCAGCGTTGTACGGGTAAACACTGAAGCTTTCTTT

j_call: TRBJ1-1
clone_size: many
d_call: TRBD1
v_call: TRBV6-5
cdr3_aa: CASKRQGRNTEAFF
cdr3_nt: TGTGCCAGCAAACGACAGGGCAGAAACACTGAAGCTTTCTTT

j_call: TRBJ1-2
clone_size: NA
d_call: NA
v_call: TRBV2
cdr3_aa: CASSDLVTGRDVNYGYTF
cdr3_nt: TGTGCCAGCAGTGATTTGGTAACAGGGCGAGACGTTAACTATGGCTACACCTTC

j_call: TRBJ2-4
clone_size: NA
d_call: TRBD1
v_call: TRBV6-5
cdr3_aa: CASSQTGGIKNIQYF
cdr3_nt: TGTGCCAGCAGCCAGACAGGGGGGATCAAAAACATTCAGTACTTC

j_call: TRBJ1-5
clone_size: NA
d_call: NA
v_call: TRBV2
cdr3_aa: CASSDAGNQPQHF
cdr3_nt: TGTGCCAGCAGTGATGCGGGTAATCAGCCCCAGCATTTT

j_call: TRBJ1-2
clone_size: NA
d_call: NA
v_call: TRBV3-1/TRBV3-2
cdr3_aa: CASSQGTGMSGYTF
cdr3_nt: TGTGCCAGCAGCCAAGGTACGGGAATGAGTGGCTACACCTTC

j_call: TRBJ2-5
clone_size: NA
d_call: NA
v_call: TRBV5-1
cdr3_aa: CASSLDGQSETQYF
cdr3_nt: TGCGCCAGCAGCTTGGATGGACAATCAGAGACCCAGTACTTC

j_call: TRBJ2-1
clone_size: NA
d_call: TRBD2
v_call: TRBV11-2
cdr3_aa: CASSKTSGKYNEQFF
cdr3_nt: TGTGCCAGCAGCAAGACTAGCGGGAAATACAATGAGCAGTTCTTC

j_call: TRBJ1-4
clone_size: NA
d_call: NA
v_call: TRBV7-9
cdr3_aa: CASSLAGTHEEKLFF
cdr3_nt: TGTGCCAGCAGCTTAGCCGGGACACACGAGGAAAAACTGTTTTTT

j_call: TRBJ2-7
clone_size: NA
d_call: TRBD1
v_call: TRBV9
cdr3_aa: CASSPDVDRDYEQYF
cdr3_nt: TGTGCCAGCAGCCCCGATGTCGACAGGGATTACGAGCAGTACTTC

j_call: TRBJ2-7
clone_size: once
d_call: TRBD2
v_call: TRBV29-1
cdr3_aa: CSVEDWGLAGEGLEQYF
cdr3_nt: TGCAGCGTTGAAGATTGGGGACTAGCGGGAGAGGGCCTCGAGCAGTACTTC

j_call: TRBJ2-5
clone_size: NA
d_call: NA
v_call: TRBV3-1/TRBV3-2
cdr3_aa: CASSPLLQGSQETQYF
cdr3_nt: TGTGCCAGCAGCCCTTTATTACAGGGATCCCAGGAGACCCAGTACTTC

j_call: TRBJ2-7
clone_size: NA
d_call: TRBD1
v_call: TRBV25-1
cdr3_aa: CASTLGQGAEQYF
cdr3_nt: TGTGCCAGCACCTTAGGACAGGGGGCCGAGCAGTACTTC

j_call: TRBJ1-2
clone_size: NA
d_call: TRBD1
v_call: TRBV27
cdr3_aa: CASSWTGEGYGYTF
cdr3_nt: TGTGCCAGCAGTTGGACAGGGGAGGGCTATGGCTACACCTTC

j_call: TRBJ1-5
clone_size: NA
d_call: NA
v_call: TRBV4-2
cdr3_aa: CASSQASGYSNQPQHF
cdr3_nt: TGTGCCAGCAGCCAAGCTTCGGGGTATAGCAATCAGCCCCAGCATTTT

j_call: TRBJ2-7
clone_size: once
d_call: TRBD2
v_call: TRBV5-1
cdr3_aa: CASSSRLAGGKSSYEQYF
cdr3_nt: TGCGCCAGCAGCTCTAGACTAGCGGGAGGGAAAAGCTCCTACGAGCAGTACTTC

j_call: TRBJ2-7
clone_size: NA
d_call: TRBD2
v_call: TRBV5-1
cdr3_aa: CASSSVTSGTTYEQYF
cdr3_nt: TGCGCCAGCAGCTCCGTAACTAGCGGGACAACCTACGAGCAGTACTTC

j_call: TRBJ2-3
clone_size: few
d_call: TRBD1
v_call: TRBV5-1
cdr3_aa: CASSLAVAGGADTQYF
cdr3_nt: TGCGCCAGCAGCTTGGCGGTGGCAGGGGGCGCCGATACGCAGTATTTT

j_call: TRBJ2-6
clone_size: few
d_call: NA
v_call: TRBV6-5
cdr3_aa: CATTSGANVLTF
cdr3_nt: TGTGCCACTACCTCTGGGGCCAACGTGCTGACTTTC

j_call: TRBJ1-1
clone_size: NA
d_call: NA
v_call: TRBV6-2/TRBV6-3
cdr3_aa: CASSYSGTSEGTEAFF
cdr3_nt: TGTGCCAGCAGTTACTCCGGGACGTCGGAGGGGACTGAAGCTTTCTTT

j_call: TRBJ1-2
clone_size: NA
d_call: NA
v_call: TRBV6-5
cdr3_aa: CASSPRGAYGYTF
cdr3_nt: TGTGCCAGCAGTCCCCGGGGGGCCTATGGCTACACCTTC

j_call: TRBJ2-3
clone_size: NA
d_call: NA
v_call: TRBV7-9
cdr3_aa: CASSLERAMEDTQYF
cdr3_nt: TGTGCCAGCAGCTTAGAGAGGGCAATGGAAGATACGCAGTATTTT

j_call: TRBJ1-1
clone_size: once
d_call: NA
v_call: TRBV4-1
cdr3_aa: CASSRGAEAFF
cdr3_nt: TGCGCCAGCAGTCGGGGGGCTGAAGCTTTCTTT

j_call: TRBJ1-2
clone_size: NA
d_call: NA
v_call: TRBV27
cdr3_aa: CASSLRQGGLYGYTF
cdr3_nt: TGTGCCAGCAGTTTACGGCAGGGTGGTCTCTATGGCTACACCTTC

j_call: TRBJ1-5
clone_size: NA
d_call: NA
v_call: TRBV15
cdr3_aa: CATSRGDSRGNQPQHF
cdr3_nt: TGTGCCACCAGCAGAGGTGACTCGAGGGGCAATCAGCCCCAGCATTTT

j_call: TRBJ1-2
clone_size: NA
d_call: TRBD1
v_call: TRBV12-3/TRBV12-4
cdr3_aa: CASSGQGLGGYTF
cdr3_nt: TGTGCCAGCAGCGGACAGGGGTTGGGTGGCTACACCTTC

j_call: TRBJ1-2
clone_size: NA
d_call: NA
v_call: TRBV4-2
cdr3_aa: CASSQMVAGGYGYTF
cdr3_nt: TGTGCCAGCAGCCAAATGGTGGCAGGAGGCTATGGCTACACCTTC

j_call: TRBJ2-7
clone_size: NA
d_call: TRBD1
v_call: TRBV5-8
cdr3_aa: CASSSTGMTYEQYF
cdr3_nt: TGTGCCAGCAGCTCGACAGGGATGACCTACGAGCAGTACTTC

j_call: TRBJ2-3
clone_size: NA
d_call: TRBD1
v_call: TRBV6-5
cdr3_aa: CASSSGTGGAYTQYF
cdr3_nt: TGTGCCAGCAGTTCCGGGACAGGGGGCGCGTATACGCAGTATTTT

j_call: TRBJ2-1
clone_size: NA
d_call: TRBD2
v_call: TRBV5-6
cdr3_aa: CASSPWGTSVENEQFF
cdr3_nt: TGTGCCAGCAGCCCTTGGGGGACTAGCGTTGAGAATGAGCAGTTCTTC

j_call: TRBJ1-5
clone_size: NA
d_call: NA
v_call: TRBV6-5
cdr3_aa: CASSYGEYQPQHF
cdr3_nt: TGTGCCAGCAGTTACGGGGAGTACCAGCCCCAGCATTTT

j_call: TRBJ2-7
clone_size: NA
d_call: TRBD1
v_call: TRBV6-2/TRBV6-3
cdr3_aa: CASSYQGVSYEQYF
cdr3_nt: TGTGCCAGCAGTTACCAGGGGGTCTCCTACGAGCAGTACTTC